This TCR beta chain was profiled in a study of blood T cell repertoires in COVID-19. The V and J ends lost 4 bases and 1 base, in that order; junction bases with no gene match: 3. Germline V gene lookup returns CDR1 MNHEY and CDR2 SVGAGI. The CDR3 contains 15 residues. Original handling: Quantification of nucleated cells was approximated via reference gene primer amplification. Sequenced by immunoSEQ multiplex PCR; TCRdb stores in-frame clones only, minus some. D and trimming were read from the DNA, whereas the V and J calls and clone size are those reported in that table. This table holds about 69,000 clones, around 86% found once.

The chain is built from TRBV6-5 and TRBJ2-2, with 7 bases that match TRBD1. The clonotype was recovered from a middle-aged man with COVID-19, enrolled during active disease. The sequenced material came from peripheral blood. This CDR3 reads CASSLRQGNTGELFF. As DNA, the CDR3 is TGTGCCAGCAGTTTACGACAGGGGAACACCGGGGAGCTGTTTTTT.